This entry lists 30 T cell receptor beta chains sequenced from one sample in a study of blood T cell repertoires in COVID-19. TCRdb keeps only in-frame clones here, not all; method: immunoSEQ multiplex PCR. The table includes over 75,000 clones, roughly 90% detected once. The sequenced sample was peripheral blood. Receptors originate from a human donor with active COVID-19. The donor label of this sample is uncertain.

V usage is TRBV5-1 and J usage is TRBJ2-1; TRBD2 matches at 13 bases. Trimming cost V 5 bases and J 6 bases; bases outside gene matches: 8. The germline V gene encodes CDR1 SGHRS and CDR2 YFSETQ. The CDR3 is 16 amino acids. For the CDR3, the DNA is TGCGCCAGCAGGCCGGGACTAGCGGGAATCGTCAATGAGCAGTTCTTC. Residues: CASRPGLAGIVNEQFF.

The chain joins TRBV7-3 to TRBJ2-2; no clear D gene. V lost 3 bases and J 2 bases, leaving 4 bases between the germline ends. The germline CDR1 and CDR2 sequences are SGHTA and FQGTGA. This CDR3 spans 13 amino acids. The CDR3 spells CASSLGNTGELFF. The CDR3 DNA reads TGTGCCAGCAGCTTGGGCAACACCGGGGAGCTGTTTTTT.

This clone was observed once. V is TRBV28 and J is TRBJ2-5, with TRBD1 as a possible D gene (5 bases). V shed 2 bases and J shed 3 bases, with 13 bases lying between them. The CDR3 runs 15 residues. Germline-derived CDR1 and CDR2 are MDHEN and SYDVKM. This chain's CDR3 is CASSLRGYREETQYF. DNA for the CDR3: TGTGCCAGCAGTTTAAGGGGATATCGAGAAGAGACCCAGTACTTC.

The CDR3, as DNA: TGTGCCAGTAGTCCTCCGGGAGGCCCCTGGGAGCAGTACTTC. It yields the protein CASSPPGGPWEQYF. The chain combines TRBV19 with TRBJ2-7; 7 nucleotides agree with TRBD2. This CDR3 has 14 residues. Germline V gene sequence: CDR1 LNHDA, CDR2 SQIVND (reference sequence). V dropped 5 bases and J dropped 7; count of bases not matched to a gene: 11. The full variable domain, in which reference TRBV19 and TRBJ2-7 provide the parts outside the CDR3, is DGGITQSPKYLFRKEGQNVTLSCEQNLNHDAMYWYRQDPGQGLRLIYYSQIVNDFQKGDIAEGYSVSREKKESFPLTVTSAQKNPTAFYLCASSPPGGPWEQYFGPGTRLTVT.

The chain couples TRBV18 to TRBJ1-5; D unresolved. The CDR3 extends over 14 amino acids. The germline gives CDR1 KGHSH, CDR2 LQKENI. V was shortened by 6 bases and J by 4 bases, with 13 bases between the two germline ends. In DNA form, the CDR3 reads TGTGCCAGCTCCCAGGACGGGGTAAATCAGCCCCAGCATTTT. Protein sequence: CASSQDGVNQPQHF.

The rearrangement links TRBV5-1 to TRBJ2-1, with 9 positions matching TRBD2. V lost 1 base and J lost 6; bases outside the gene matches: 5. Germline V lookup: CDR1 SGHRS, CDR2 YFSETQ. The CDR3 sequence is 15 residues long. This CDR3 reads CASSLWASGANEQFF. Written as DNA, the CDR3 is TGCGCCAGCAGCTTGTGGGCTAGCGGGGCCAATGAGCAGTTCTTC. Together with reference TRBV5-1 and TRBJ2-1, the CDR3 gives the full variable domain: KAGVTQTPRYLIKTRGQQVTLSCSPISGHRSVSWYQQTPGQGLQFLFEYFSETQRNKGNFPGRFSGRQFSNSRSEMNVSTLELGDSALYLCASSLWASGANEQFFGPGTRLTVL.

The chain employs TRBV19 and TRBJ2-3; TRBD1 matches 8 bases. The J segment lost 9 bases and the V segment lost 1 base, leaving 9 bases of the junction unmatched. Germline loops: CDR1 LNHDA, CDR2 SQIVND (reference sequence). The CDR3 is made up of 15 amino acids. The CDR3 sequence is CASSIGAGGIPTQYF. The CDR3 nucleotides are TGTGCCAGTAGTATAGGCGCAGGGGGCATCCCAACGCAGTATTTT.

The chain employs TRBV28 and TRBJ1-1, with no clear D. Germline V gene sequence: CDR1 MDHEN, CDR2 SYDVKM. CDR3 length: 13 residues. Deletions cut 3 bases from V and 5 bases from J, with 10 bases between. The CDR3 bases are TGTGCCAGCAGTTTTTCACCAGCGACTGAAGCTTTCTTT. Its protein product is CASSFSPATEAFF.

This clone has just one count. CDR3 in DNA: TGTGCCAGCAGTATTAAAGGTAGCTTGGGCTACACCTTC. Amino acid sequence: CASSIKGSLGYTF. The V gene is TRBV12-3 or TRBV12-4, the J gene TRBJ1-2, with unresolved D. There are 13 residues in the CDR3. Between the trimmed V and J ends, which lost 5 bases and 8 bases, there was a span of 15 bases.

In its sample, this clone was seen a few times. The chain employs TRBV5-8 and TRBJ2-2; 8 nucleotides align to TRBD1. The junction had 6 bases not matched to a gene; V was cut back by 5 bases and J by 0 bases. Germline assignment: CDR1 SGHTS and CDR2 YDEGEE. CDR3 size: 16 residues. The CDR3 reads CASSRPGQANTGELFF. DNA of the CDR3: TGTGCCAGCAGTCGACCGGGACAGGCGAACACCGGGGAGCTGTTTTTT.

CDR3: CASNKEPGSDQPQHF. CDR3 nucleotides: TGTGCCAGCAATAAAGAGCCAGGGTCGGATCAGCCCCAGCATTTT. The chain has TRBV2 and TRBJ1-5, with D possibly TRBD1 on 5 matching bases. The CDR3 totals 15 residues. V was clipped by 7 bases and J by 5 bases, with 18 bases between them. CDR1 is SNHLY and CDR2 is FYNNEI in the germline V gene.

The chain recombines TRBV7-3 with TRBJ2-2, with 9 bases matching TRBD2. J was trimmed by 2 bases and V by 5 bases; bases with no gene match: 6. The CDR3 has 16 amino acids. Per the germline V gene, CDR1 is SGHTA and CDR2 is FQGTGA. The CDR3 region is CASSPYSGGNTGELFF. For the CDR3, the DNA is TGTGCCAGCAGCCCATATAGCGGGGGCAACACCGGGGAGCTGTTTTTT.

There are a few counts of this clone. CDR3 in amino acids: CASSPVWDTYNEQFF. As DNA, the CDR3 is TGTGCCAGCAGCCCTGTCTGGGACACCTACAATGAGCAGTTCTTC. The chain combines TRBV7-9 with TRBJ2-1; possible D gene TRBD1, 6 bases. Trimming removed 5 bases at V and 2 bases at J, with 13 bases between. Germline loops: CDR1 SEHNR, CDR2 FQNEAQ (reference sequence). CDR3 length equals 15 residues.

The chain couples TRBV5-1 to TRBJ2-5; maybe TRBD2 (6 bases). In germline, CDR1 is SGHRS, CDR2 YFSETQ. V dropped 4 bases and J dropped 5 bases, with 15 bases sitting between them. The CDR3 length is 14 residues. For the CDR3, the DNA is TGCGCCAGCAGCCCGGGACTGAGCTGGGAGACCCAGTACTTC. It yields the protein CASSPGLSWETQYF.

This sequence joins TRBV15 and TRBJ2-3; 9 bases are a match to TRBD2. Germline CDR1 is LNHNV and CDR2 is YYDKDF (reference sequence). The CDR3 is 16 residues long. J gave up 3 bases and V 1 base, and 5 bases lay outside the gene matches. CDR3 nucleotide sequence: TGTGCCACCAGCAGAGTAGCGGGGGCGGGGACAGATACGCAGTATTTT. Amino acids: CATSRVAGAGTDTQYF.

The J gene is TRBJ1-3, the V gene TRBV5-1; D perhaps matches TRBD1 (6 bases). The germline V and J ends were trimmed by 4 bases and 2 bases, with 13 bases remaining between them. This CDR3 is 15 amino acids long. Germline V gene sequence: CDR1 SGHRS, CDR2 YFSETQ. The CDR3 nucleotides read TGCGCCAGCAGCCCCGACAGGAGTCCTGGAAACACCATATATTTT. This encodes CASSPDRSPGNTIYF.

This chain uses TRBV19 with TRBJ2-7, with 9 bases identical to TRBD1. The ends lost 7 bases at V and 1 base at J; junction bases unmatched: 8. The CDR3 sequence is 15 residues long. CDR1 LNHDA and CDR2 SQIVND come from the germline V gene (reference sequence). The CDR3 DNA reads as TGTGCCAGTACCCAATCGACAGGGGGTTCCTACGAGCAGTACTTC. Encoded protein: CASTQSTGGSYEQYF. The full variable domain, its missing parts supplied by reference TRBV19 and TRBJ2-7, is DGGITQSPKYLFRKEGQNVTLSCEQNLNHDAMYWYRQDPGQGLRLIYYSQIVNDFQKGDIAEGYSVSREKKESFPLTVTSAQKNPTAFYLCASTQSTGGSYEQYFGPGTRLTVT.

This clone was seen only a few times. V usage is TRBV2 and J usage is TRBJ2-5; 7 nucleotides line up with TRBD2. Germline CDR1 SNHLY, CDR2 FYNNEI. Germline trimming cut 2 bases from V and 2 bases from J; bases unmatched to any gene: 5. The CDR3 runs 15 residues. The chain's CDR3 is CASSETRGEQETQYF. CDR3 DNA: TGTGCCAGCAGTGAAACCCGGGGGGAACAAGAGACCCAGTACTTC.

This clone was seen a single time. The genes are TRBV18 and TRBJ2-7; D possibly corresponds to TRBD2 (5 bases). Germline V gene data show CDR1 as KGHSH and CDR2 as LQKENI. V was trimmed by 3 bases and J by 3 bases, leaving 6 bases between them. The CDR3 is 12 residues long. In DNA form, the CDR3 reads TGTGCCAGCTCACCTGGGAGCTACGAGCAGTACTTC. Its protein product is CASSPGSYEQYF.

The gene calls are TRBV10-3 and TRBJ1-2; no reliable D call. Trimming cost V 3 bases and J 4 bases, with 9 bases left between them. This CDR3 spans 13 amino acids. Germline V CDR1 and CDR2: ENHRY, SYGVKD. In DNA form, the CDR3 reads TGTGCCATCAGTGACGGCGGTACCTATGGCTACACCTTC. It codes for CAISDGGTYGYTF.

The chain employs TRBV2 and TRBJ1-6; D is perhaps TRBD1 (5 bases). The CDR3 extends over 13 amino acids. The germline V gene encodes CDR1 SNHLY and CDR2 FYNNEI. V was clipped by 8 bases and J by 9 bases, with 14 bases between them. DNA of the CDR3: TGTGCCAGCGGAGCCGGGGGGGTTTCACCCCTCCACTTT. Protein sequence: CASGAGGVSPLHF.

The chain couples TRBV2 to TRBJ1-1; tentatively, D is TRBD1 (5 bases). CDR3 size: 14 residues. V lost 2 bases, J lost 5 bases, and 12 bases lay in between. Germline CDR1 is SNHLY and CDR2 is FYNNEI. The CDR3: CASSEWKGHTEAFF. In nucleotides, the CDR3 is TGTGCCAGCAGTGAATGGAAAGGACATACTGAAGCTTTCTTT.

The chain links TRBV2 to TRBJ1-6; TRBD1 might be the D (6 bases). The CDR3 is 12 amino acids. V lost 7 bases, J lost 12 bases, and 13 bases lay in between. In germline, CDR1 is SNHLY, CDR2 FYNNEI. The CDR3 nucleotides read TGTGCCAGCACTCCGGACAGCAAACCCCTCCACTTT. This translates into CASTPDSKPLHF.

The chain uses TRBV12-3 or TRBV12-4 and TRBJ2-5; 8 bases agree with TRBD2. The V gene end was trimmed by 4 bases and the J gene end by 6 bases; junction bases not matched to a gene: 4. This CDR3 contains 13 residues. In DNA form, the CDR3 reads TGTGCCAGCAGTTCACGGGGGGGCCAGACCCAGTACTTC. Translation gives CASSSRGGQTQYF.

The chain uses TRBV2 and TRBJ1-5, with D unclear. V was cut by 3 bases and J by 2 bases, with 11 bases left in between. Germline assignment: CDR1 SNHLY and CDR2 FYNNEI. This CDR3 region has 15 residues. The DNA of the CDR3 is TGTGCCAGCAGTGAGAGGGTAATGGGCAATCAGCCCCAGCATTTT. Residues: CASSERVMGNQPQHF.

The chain has TRBV24-1 and TRBJ1-1, with a tentative D call TRBD1 (6 bases). Trimming removed 9 bases from V and 9 bases from J, with 19 bases in between. Germline V CDR1 and CDR2: KGHDR, SFDVKD. CDR3 length equals 13 residues. The CDR3 nucleotides read TGTGCCACCCTTGCTCCAGGGGAAAATCAAGCTTTCTTT. It specifies CATLAPGENQAFF.

In its sample, this clone was seen once. This chain links TRBV3-1 (or the pseudogene TRBV3-2) with TRBJ2-2; D ambiguous. The CDR3 covers 14 residues. V was trimmed by 1 base and J by 8 bases, leaving 11 bases between them. Germline CDR1 reads LGHDT; CDR2 reads YNNKEL (reference sequence). The CDR3 DNA sequence: TGTGCCAGCAGCCAAGGGGCAGGTAGAGGGGAGCTGTTTTTT. Translating gives CASSQGAGRGELFF.

This clone was recorded a few times. This rearrangement joins TRBV6-6 to TRBJ2-7; TRBD2 matches at 10 bases. Germline values: CDR1 MNHNY, CDR2 SVGAGI (reference sequence). This CDR3 is 15 amino acids long. V lost 7 bases to trimming and J lost 3 bases; unmatched junction nucleotides: 9. CDR3 DNA sequence: TGTGCCAGCACCAACGCGGGACTAGCGAACTACGAGCAGTACTTC. Protein: CASTNAGLANYEQYF.

The chain has TRBV6-5 and TRBJ2-7, with TRBD1 matching 12 bases. The CDR3 has 14 amino acids. CDR1 is MNHEY, CDR2 SVGAGI, per germline. V was clipped by 6 bases and J by 3 bases; unmatched bases: 3. The DNA of the CDR3 is TGTGCCAGCAGAGGGACAGGGGGCGGCTACGAGCAGTACTTC. This translates into CASRGTGGGYEQYF.

The V gene is TRBV19, the J gene TRBJ1-5; 7 bases map to TRBD1. The J segment lost 7 bases and the V segment lost 4 bases, leaving 7 bases of the junction unmatched. The CDR3 consists of 14 residues. The germline gives CDR1 LNHDA, CDR2 SQIVND (reference sequence). The CDR3 DNA reads as TGTGCCAGTAGTAAGAGGACAGGATGGCAGCCCCAGCATTTT. Amino acids: CASSKRTGWQPQHF.